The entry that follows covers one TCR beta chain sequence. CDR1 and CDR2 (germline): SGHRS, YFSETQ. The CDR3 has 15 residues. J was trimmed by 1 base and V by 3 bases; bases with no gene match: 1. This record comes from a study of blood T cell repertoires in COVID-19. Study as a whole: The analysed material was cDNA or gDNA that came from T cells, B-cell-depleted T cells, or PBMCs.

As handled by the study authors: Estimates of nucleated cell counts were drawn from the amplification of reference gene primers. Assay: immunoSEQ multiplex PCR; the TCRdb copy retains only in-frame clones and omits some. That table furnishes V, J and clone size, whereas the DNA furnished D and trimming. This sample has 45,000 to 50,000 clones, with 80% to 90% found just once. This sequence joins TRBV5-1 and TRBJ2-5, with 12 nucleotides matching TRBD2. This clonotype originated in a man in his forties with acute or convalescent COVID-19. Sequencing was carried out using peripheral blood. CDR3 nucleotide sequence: TGCGCCAGCAGCTGGACTAGCGGGGTCCAAGAGACCCAGTACTTC. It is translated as CASSWTSGVQETQYF.